The clone carrying this T cell receptor (beta chain) occurred many times. Its antigen remains unknown. This record comes from a study of CD8+CD57+ T cells in acquired aplastic anemia. Study information: DNA recovered from sorted CD4+ and CD8+ cells had a mean of approximately 3 ug. Some 10 million reads were obtained on average for healthy donor CD4+ cells.

Template material for TCR beta VDJ and CDR3 profiling consisted of genomic DNA. In TCRdb, the reads were re-called with MiXCR into one record per CDR3 protein. In the table there are fewer than 200,000 distinct CDR3 sequences, 35% to 55% of which are singletons. Whole-study findings and limits: Overlapping CD8+ CDR3 repertoires of patients and controls contained twenty-nine shared sequences. Any difference that existed in CD8+ Simpson's diversity between patients and controls was not significant.

Germline loops: CDR1 LGHDT, CDR2 YNNKEL (reference sequence). Trimming left V 1 base short and J 2 bases short, with 8 bases between. The CDR3 spans 14 residues. Sequencing input: sorted CD4+, CD8+, or CD8+CD57+ T cells (not recorded which) from PBMCs. This chain uses TRBV3-1 with TRBJ1-2; D might be TRBD1 (5 bases). The sequence came from a human donor in good health. The CDR3 sequence is CASSQGQRNYGYTF. For the CDR3, the DNA is TGTGCCAGCAGCCAAGGACAGCGCAACTATGGCTACACCTTC.